The next 27 T cell receptor beta chains were all read from a single sample in a study of technical replicates of blood from several donors. TCRdb's table, derived via immunoSEQ multiplex PCR, lists solely in-frame clones and lacks some. The sample shows around 65,000 clones, around 87% of them seen only once. Sequencing was done on a sample of PBMCs. The source of these receptors is a human donor in good health. Some clones in this sample may be carry-over from other donors' samples.

This clone turned up a few times. The rearrangement links TRBV11-2 to TRBJ2-1; weak D call: TRBD2 (5 bases). The CDR3 covers 17 residues. Deletions cut 4 bases from V and 0 bases from J, with 16 bases between. Germline CDR1 reads SGHAT; CDR2 reads FQNNGV. The CDR3 reads CASSSQAGKSSYNEQFF. Here the CDR3 DNA reads TGTGCCAGCAGCTCCCAGGCCGGGAAAAGCTCCTACAATGAGCAGTTCTTC. Variable domain in full (rest from reference TRBV11-2 and TRBJ2-1): EAGVAQSPRYKIIEKRQSVAFWCNPISGHATLYWYQQILGQGPKLLIQFQNNGVVDDSQLPKDRFSAERLKGVDSTLKIQPAKLEDSAVYLCASSSQAGKSSYNEQFFGPGTRLTVL.

This chain's CDR3 is CASSLKRGGQQETQYF. CDR3 DNA sequence: TGTGCCAGCAGCTTAAAGCGGGGGGGCCAACAAGAGACCCAGTACTTC. J is TRBJ2-5 and V is TRBV7-2, with TRBD2 matching over 10 bases. Trimming removed 2 bases from V and 2 bases from J; junction bases left unmatched: 5. Germline CDR1 reads SGHTA; CDR2 reads FQGNSA. This CDR3 has 16 residues. Full variable domain (rest looked up from reference TRBV7-2 and TRBJ2-5): GAGVSQSPSNKVTEKGKDVELRCDPISGHTALYWYRQSLGQGLEFLIYFQGNSAPDKSGLPSDRFSAERTGGSVSTLTIQRTQQEDSAVYLCASSLKRGGQQETQYFGPGTRLLVL.

The chain joins TRBV7-9 to TRBJ2-1; D perhaps matches TRBD2 (6 bases). V shed 2 bases and J shed 6 bases, with 17 bases lying between them. The CDR3 sequence is 16 residues long. In germline, CDR1 is SEHNR, CDR2 FQNEAQ (reference sequence). CDR3 sequence: CASSLFRELEVNEQFF. The DNA for the CDR3 is TGTGCCAGCAGCTTATTCCGGGAGTTAGAAGTCAATGAGCAGTTCTTC.

This clone was recorded a few times. V usage is TRBV13 and J usage is TRBJ1-2; D gene ambiguous. In germline, CDR1 is PRHDT, CDR2 FYEKMQ (reference sequence). Between the trimmed V and J ends, which lost 4 bases and 6 bases, there was a span of 12 bases. There are 13 residues in the CDR3. The CDR3 DNA reads as TGTGCCAGCAGCTCCTGGACTCCGGATGGCTACACCTTC. Translated, it gives CASSSWTPDGYTF.

The count of this clone is one. The CDR3 protein is CASSQGQFFSGANVLTF. Here the CDR3 DNA reads TGTGCCAGCAGCCAAGGACAGTTTTTCTCTGGGGCCAACGTCCTGACTTTC. The V gene is TRBV27, the J gene TRBJ2-6; D possibly corresponds to TRBD1 (6 bases). The V end was cut by 6 bases, the J end by 0 bases, with 15 bases between. This CDR3 is built from 17 residues. CDR1 and CDR2 (germline): MNHEY, SMNVEV (reference sequence).

This chain uses TRBV27 with TRBJ2-1; the D gene is possibly TRBD2 (6 bases). CDR3 length equals 17 residues. Deletions cut 2 bases from V and 7 bases from J, with 21 bases between. In germline, CDR1 is MNHEY, CDR2 SMNVEV (reference sequence). CDR3 in DNA: TGTGCCAGCAGTTTAATAGGTGGGAGGTATGGAAGAAATGAGCAGTTCTTC. It encodes CASSLIGGRYGRNEQFF.

Points on this clone: At one end, the junction sequence differs from germline, possibly due to a read error. CDR3 residues: CASSLARATGELFF. The CDR3 DNA reads TGTGCCAGCAGTTTGGCCAGGGCCACCGGGGAGCTGTTTTTT. The gene calls are TRBV5-6 and TRBJ2-2, with D possibly TRBD1 on 5 matching bases. The germline V gene has CDR1 SGHDT and CDR2 YYEEEE. The CDR3 loop spans 14 amino acids.

This chain links TRBV20-1 with TRBJ2-5; D not resolved. The CDR3 runs 11 residues. The V and J ends lost 3 bases and 4 bases respectively, with 6 bases between them. Germline V CDR1 and CDR2: DFQATT, SNEGSKA (reference sequence). The CDR3 is CSASRAETQYF. DNA of the CDR3: TGCAGTGCTAGTCGAGCAGAGACCCAGTACTTC.

The chain combines TRBV19 with TRBJ1-1; D call uncertain. Germline CDR1 reads LNHDA; CDR2 reads SQIVND (reference sequence). The V end lost 1 base, the J end lost 0 bases, and 6 bases lay between the germline ends. The CDR3 spans 14 residues. This CDR3 reads CASSIVALNTEAFF. CDR3 DNA sequence: TGTGCCAGTAGTATAGTGGCCTTGAACACTGAAGCTTTCTTT.

The chain uses TRBV4-3 and TRBJ2-1, with 8 bases aligning to TRBD2. The germline V gene encodes CDR1 LGHNA and CDR2 YSLEER. V dropped 0 bases and J dropped 9; count of bases not matched to a gene: 13. The CDR3 sequence is 17 residues long. The CDR3: CASSQETGTSGRGEQFF. CDR3 in DNA: TGCGCCAGCAGCCAAGAGACCGGGACTAGTGGTAGGGGTGAGCAGTTCTTC.

The rearrangement uses TRBV29-1 and TRBJ1-3; tentative D call: TRBD1 (6 bases). This CDR3 is built from 14 residues. CDR1 and CDR2 from the germline V gene are SQVTM and ANQGSEA. Trimming left V 4 bases short and J 4 bases short, with 14 bases between. The CDR3 spells CSVVGGAEGNTIYF. The CDR3 DNA reads TGCAGCGTTGTCGGGGGGGCTGAAGGAAACACCATATATTTT.

J is TRBJ2-1 and V is TRBV6-1; D is undetermined. This CDR3 spans 12 amino acids. V was trimmed by 6 bases and J by 2 bases, leaving 5 bases between them. The germline gives CDR1 MNHNS, CDR2 SASEGT. The CDR3 coding sequence is TGTGCCAGCAGGTCTACCTACAATGAGCAGTTCTTC. Its translation is CASRSTYNEQFF.

The chain couples TRBV5-3 to TRBJ2-2; D not resolved. TRBV5-3 is identified as an open reading frame with a role that is uncertain. This CDR3 contains 13 residues. V was clipped by 3 bases and J by 7 bases, with 10 bases between them. The CDR3 loop is CARSSTPDGELFF. The CDR3 nucleotides are TGTGCCAGAAGCTCAACTCCCGACGGGGAGCTGTTTTTT.

This chain joins TRBV2 and TRBJ2-7; 7 positions match TRBD2. V lost 5 bases, J lost 0 bases, and 13 bases stayed unmatched. Germline CDR1 SNHLY, CDR2 FYNNEI. This CDR3 is built from 17 residues. The CDR3 spells CASSTPFGGMSSYEQYF. The CDR3 DNA reads TGTGCCAGCAGTACTCCTTTCGGGGGGATGAGCTCCTACGAGCAGTACTTC.

The chain is built from TRBV9 and TRBJ2-3; 11 bases line up with TRBD1. Germline trimming cut 6 bases from V and 6 bases from J; bases unmatched to any gene: 3. The CDR3 is made up of 13 amino acids. Germline V gene data show CDR1 as SGDLS and CDR2 as YYNGEE. CDR3 residues: CASTDRGLDTQYF. As DNA, the CDR3 is TGTGCCAGCACGGACAGGGGGCTGGATACGCAGTATTTT.

V gene TRBV5-5 combines with J gene TRBJ2-7, with a tentative D call TRBD1 (6 bases). Per the germline V gene, CDR1 is SGHKS and CDR2 is YYEKEE (reference sequence). CDR3 length equals 12 residues. Between the trimmed V and J ends, which lost 4 bases and 6 bases, there was a span of 11 bases. CDR3 bases: TGTGCCAGCAGCAACACACAGGGCGAGCAGTACTTC. Protein sequence: CASSNTQGEQYF.

V gene TRBV5-4 combines with J gene TRBJ2-7, with a possible D match to TRBD2 (5 bases). Trimming cost V 4 bases and J 2 bases, with 10 bases left between them. The CDR3 covers 13 residues. Germline V gene lookup returns CDR1 SGHNT and CDR2 YYREEE (reference sequence). The CDR3 is CASSAGQAYEQYF. The CDR3 DNA reads TGTGCCAGCAGCGCGGGCCAGGCCTACGAGCAGTACTTC.

V usage is TRBV6-1 and J usage is TRBJ2-2, with 9 bases fitting TRBD2. V shed 6 bases and J 6 bases; nucleotides not matched to a gene: 5. The germline gives CDR1 MNHNS, CDR2 SASEGT. This CDR3 comprises 14 residues. The CDR3 loop reads CASSVAGEAGELFF. CDR3 sequence (DNA): TGTGCCAGCAGCGTAGCGGGAGAGGCCGGGGAGCTGTTTTTT.

Here the CDR3 reads CAWSGTWNEQFF. The CDR3 DNA is TGTGCCTGGTCCGGGACTTGGAATGAGCAGTTCTTC. V and J are TRBV30 and TRBJ2-1; possible D gene TRBD2, 6 bases. Germline assignment: CDR1 GTSNPN and CDR2 SVGIG (reference sequence). Trimming removed 5 bases at V and 7 bases at J, with 12 bases between. This CDR3 has 12 amino acids. The full variable domain, in which reference TRBV30 and TRBJ2-1 provide the parts outside the CDR3, is SQTIHQWPATLVQPVGSPLSLECTVEGTSNPNLYWYRQAAGRGLQLLFYSVGIGQISSEVPQNLSASRPQDRQFILSSKKLLLSDSGFYLCAWSGTWNEQFFGPGTRLTVL.

The CDR3 here is CASTASLEEKLFF. CDR3 DNA sequence: TGTGCCAGCACTGCCAGCCTAGAGGAAAAACTGTTTTTT. V usage is TRBV7-9 and J usage is TRBJ1-4; D not resolved. Per the germline V gene, CDR1 is SEHNR and CDR2 is FQNEAQ (reference sequence). The CDR3 is 13 residues long. V gave up 7 bases and J gave up 8 bases, with 14 bases separating them.

The rearrangement joins TRBV7-8 to TRBJ2-3; TRBD2 agrees at 10 bases. Germline loops: CDR1 SGHVS, CDR2 FQNEAQ. J was trimmed by 3 bases and V by 5 bases; bases with no gene match: 5. This CDR3 has 15 amino acids. The CDR3 coding sequence is TGTGCCAGCAGCCGTCTGACTAGCGGGACAGATACGCAGTATTTT. This encodes CASSRLTSGTDTQYF.

The rearrangement uses TRBV5-4 and TRBJ1-1; TRBD1 matches 7 bases. Trimming removed 4 bases from V and 2 bases from J; junction bases left unmatched: 11. From germline, CDR1 is SGHNT and CDR2 YYREEE (reference sequence). The length of the CDR3 is 16 residues. CDR3 DNA sequence: TGTGCCAGCAGCCCGGTGAGGGGGCGAACCAACACTGAAGCTTTCTTT. Its translation: CASSPVRGRTNTEAFF.

This sequence joins TRBV5-1 and TRBJ2-7; 9 nucleotides align to TRBD2. V lost 0 bases to trimming and J lost 3 bases; unmatched junction nucleotides: 4. The CDR3 contains 15 residues. Per germline, CDR1 SGHRS and CDR2 YFSETQ. The DNA of the CDR3 is TGCGCCAGCAGCTTGGGGCTAGCGGGAAGCTACGAGCAGTACTTC. Its protein product is CASSLGLAGSYEQYF.

Here the CDR3 reads CASKVTGRHEQYF. The CDR3 nucleotides read TGTGCCAGCAAGGTGACAGGGAGACACGAGCAGTACTTC. The chain uses TRBV2 and TRBJ2-7; 7 bases fit TRBD1. CDR1 is SNHLY, CDR2 FYNNEI, per germline. Trimming at V came to 7 bases and at J to 5 bases, leaving 8 bases not matched to a gene. The CDR3 covers 13 residues. The variable domain in full, completed from reference TRBV2 and TRBJ2-7, reads EPEVTQTPSHQVTQMGQEVILRCVPISNHLYFYWYRQILGQKVEFLVSFYNNEISEKSEIFDDQFSVERPDGSNFTLKIRSTKLEDSAMYFCASKVTGRHEQYFGPGTRLTVT.

This chain joins TRBV7-3 and TRBJ1-1; D might be TRBD1 (6 bases). The V end was cut by 0 bases, the J end by 4 bases, with 15 bases between. Germline V CDR1 and CDR2: SGHTA, FQGTGA. CDR3 length equals 16 residues. The CDR3 is CASSLTHRVRVTEAFF. The CDR3, as DNA: TGTGCCAGCAGCTTAACGCACAGGGTGAGAGTCACTGAAGCTTTCTTT.

This clone was counted a single time. The chain employs TRBV5-6 and TRBJ2-5; D unclear. With 4 bases removed from V and 2 bases from J, the gap between germline ends came to 9 bases. The CDR3 has 13 residues. Germline V gene sequence: CDR1 SGHDT, CDR2 YYEEEE. This chain's CDR3 is CASSLQQQETQYF. The DNA for the CDR3 is TGTGCCAGCAGCCTGCAACAGCAAGAGACCCAGTACTTC.

V is TRBV6-5 and J is TRBJ1-1; D might be TRBD1 (6 bases). CDR3 size: 14 residues. CDR1 and CDR2 from the germline V gene are MNHEY and SVGAGI. V was pared by 3 bases and J by 4 bases, with 12 bases between. The CDR3 here is CASSYRGGSTEAFF. The CDR3 bases are TGTGCCAGCAGTTATAGGGGGGGGAGCACTGAAGCTTTCTTT.